A selection of T cell receptor beta chains follows, all from one sample in a study of shared T cell receptors in the human thymus. Clones were read by immunoSEQ multiplex PCR, and TCRdb kept only the in-frame ones, dropping some. The data contain about 660,000 clones, over 75% of them singletons. The sample was also linked to a second study, of human thymus T cells.

Sequenced material: thymocytes. These receptors were obtained from a boy younger than two with a congenital heart defect. The CDR3 runs from the conserved cysteine through the conserved F or W. D genes are given only for firm matches. Clone size is shown for a subset of rows, as once, few, many or a class of expanded clone.

v_call: TRBV27; j_call: TRBJ2-5; clone_size: -; d_call: TRBD2; cdr3_nt: TGTGCCAGCCGGCGGGGGACTAGCGGGATTGAGACCCAGTACTTC; cdr3_aa: CASRRGTSGIETQYF
v_call: TRBV28; j_call: TRBJ1-1; clone_size: -; d_call: -; cdr3_nt: TGTGCCAGCAGTTATAGGGGAACAGGGACGAACACTGAAGCTTTCTTT; cdr3_aa: CASSYRGTGTNTEAFF
v_call: TRBV5-4; j_call: TRBJ2-3; clone_size: -; d_call: TRBD1; cdr3_nt: TGTGCCAGCAGTCCCCTCCGGGACAGGAGCACAGATACGCAGTATTTT; cdr3_aa: CASSPLRDRSTDTQYF
v_call: TRBV28; j_call: TRBJ2-7; clone_size: -; d_call: -; cdr3_nt: TGTGCCAGCCGCCCCTCGGGGTACGAGCAGTACTTC; cdr3_aa: CASRPSGYEQYF
v_call: TRBV10-3; j_call: TRBJ2-1; clone_size: -; d_call: TRBD2; cdr3_nt: TGTGCCATCAGTGAGTCGAGCAAGAGGGACTACCAAGGGCCTTACAATGAGCAGTTCTTC; cdr3_aa: CAISESSKRDYQGPYNEQFF
v_call: TRBV7-9; j_call: TRBJ2-5; clone_size: -; d_call: TRBD2; cdr3_nt: TGTGCCAGCAGCCCGGGACTAGCGGGAGTCGAGGAGACCCAGTACTTC; cdr3_aa: CASSPGLAGVEETQYF
v_call: TRBV30; j_call: TRBJ2-2; clone_size: -; d_call: -; cdr3_nt: TGTGCCTGGAGTGTACTTGGGGGGTACACCGGGGAGCTGTTTTTT; cdr3_aa: CAWSVLGGYTGELFF
v_call: TRBV21-1; j_call: TRBJ2-7; clone_size: few; d_call: -; cdr3_nt: TGTGCCCCGGTCGGGGACGAGCAGTACTTC; cdr3_aa: CAPVGDEQYF
v_call: TRBV29-1; j_call: TRBJ2-5; clone_size: -; d_call: TRBD2; cdr3_nt: TGCAGCGTTGCAAGGACTAGCGGGGTGCGGGGCCAAGAGACCCAGTACTTC; cdr3_aa: CSVARTSGVRGQETQYF
v_call: TRBV6-6; j_call: TRBJ2-3; clone_size: -; d_call: TRBD1; cdr3_nt: TGTGCCAGCAGTTACGGGGACAGGGGGCATACAGATACGCAGTATTTT; cdr3_aa: CASSYGDRGHTDTQYF
v_call: TRBV4-3; j_call: TRBJ2-7; clone_size: once; d_call: -; cdr3_nt: TGCGCCAGCAGCCCAAAAGATGGGGGCCCCGGGACCGACCTATACGAGCAGTACTTC; cdr3_aa: CASSPKDGGPGTDLYEQYF
v_call: TRBV28; j_call: TRBJ1-1; clone_size: -; d_call: TRBD1; cdr3_nt: TGTGCCAGCAGTCCTAAACAGGGGGCCCTCACTGAAGCTTTCTTT; cdr3_aa: CASSPKQGALTEAFF
v_call: TRBV7-6; j_call: TRBJ1-1; clone_size: -; d_call: -; cdr3_nt: TGTGCCAGCAGCTTGCCGGACAGCTACACTGAAGCTTTCTTT; cdr3_aa: CASSLPDSYTEAFF
v_call: TRBV28; j_call: TRBJ1-1; clone_size: -; d_call: -; cdr3_nt: TGTGCCAGCAGCCAACTGAAGGGGGGGACTGAAGCTTTCTTT; cdr3_aa: CASSQLKGGTEAFF
v_call: TRBV11-1; j_call: TRBJ2-2; clone_size: -; d_call: -; cdr3_nt: TGTGCCAGCAGCCCCAGGAGGCCGAACACCGGGGAGCTGTTTTTT; cdr3_aa: CASSPRRPNTGELFF
v_call: TRBV30; j_call: TRBJ1-1; clone_size: -; d_call: TRBD1; cdr3_nt: TGTGCCTGGAGTGTACTGAGGGGGCCAGGTGAAGCTTTCTTT; cdr3_aa: CAWSVLRGPGEAFF
v_call: TRBV27; j_call: TRBJ2-3; clone_size: -; d_call: -; cdr3_nt: TGTGCCAGCAGTTTGGGGGCCTGGGGACCGGATACGCAGTATTTT; cdr3_aa: CASSLGAWGPDTQYF
v_call: TRBV4-1; j_call: TRBJ1-5; clone_size: -; d_call: -; cdr3_nt: TGCGCCAGCAGCTCAGCTCCCCGGGACACCAATCAGCCCCAGCATTTT; cdr3_aa: CASSSAPRDTNQPQHF
v_call: TRBV11-3; j_call: TRBJ2-2; clone_size: -; d_call: TRBD1; cdr3_nt: TGTGCCAGCAGCTTAGGGACAGGAGTGAACACCGGGGAGCTGTTTTTT; cdr3_aa: CASSLGTGVNTGELFF
v_call: TRBV13; j_call: TRBJ1-2; clone_size: -; d_call: -; cdr3_nt: TGTGCCAGCAGCTTAGTCGGGGGGCTGGCTGGCTACACCTTC; cdr3_aa: CASSLVGGLAGYTF
v_call: TRBV4-3; j_call: TRBJ2-3; clone_size: -; d_call: -; cdr3_nt: TGCGCCAGCAGCCCCTCCCGGGGGACAGATACGCAGTATTTT; cdr3_aa: CASSPSRGTDTQYF
v_call: TRBV6-5; j_call: TRBJ2-2; clone_size: once; d_call: -; cdr3_nt: TGTGCCAGCAGTCTCACAGACCCGAACACCGGGGAGCTGTTTTTT; cdr3_aa: CASSLTDPNTGELFF
v_call: TRBV28; j_call: TRBJ2-1; clone_size: -; d_call: TRBD2; cdr3_nt: TGTGCCAGCAGTTTTAGGCCGGCTAGCGGGGTCAATGAGCAGTTCTTC; cdr3_aa: CASSFRPASGVNEQFF
v_call: TRBV9; j_call: TRBJ1-1; clone_size: few; d_call: -; cdr3_nt: TGTGCCAGCAGCGTAGTGGAGGGACTGAAGAACACTGAAGCTTTCTTT; cdr3_aa: CASSVVEGLKNTEAFF